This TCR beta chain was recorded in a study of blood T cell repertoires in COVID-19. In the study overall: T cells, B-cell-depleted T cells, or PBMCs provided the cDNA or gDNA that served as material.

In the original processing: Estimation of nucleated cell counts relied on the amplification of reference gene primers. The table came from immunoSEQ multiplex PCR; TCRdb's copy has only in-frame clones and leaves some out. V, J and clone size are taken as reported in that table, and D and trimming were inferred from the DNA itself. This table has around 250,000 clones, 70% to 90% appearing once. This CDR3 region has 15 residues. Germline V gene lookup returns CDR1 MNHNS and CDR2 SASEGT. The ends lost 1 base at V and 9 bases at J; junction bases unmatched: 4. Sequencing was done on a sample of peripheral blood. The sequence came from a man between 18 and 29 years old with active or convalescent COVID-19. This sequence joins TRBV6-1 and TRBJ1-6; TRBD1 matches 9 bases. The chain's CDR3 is CASSEEGQGGSPLHF. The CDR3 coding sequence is TGTGCCAGCAGTGAAGAGGGACAGGGAGGTTCACCCCTCCACTTT.